The sequence of this T cell receptor beta chain was determined in a study of response to subunit inactivated influenza vaccine. This clonotype was found a few times. Germline CDR1 reads KGHSH; CDR2 reads LQKENI. The CDR3 contains 12 residues. Germline trimming cut 6 bases from V and 12 bases from J; bases unmatched to any gene: 6. From the RT-PCR reads, TCRdb called clonotypes with MiXCR, one entry per CDR3 protein. The sample holds hundreds of thousands of distinct CDR3 sequences; around a sixth are singletons and the top ten take 11%. The clonotype was recovered from a man aged 50 to 60 who received an inactivated influenza vaccine. Material: PBMCs from blood, obtained about 12 days after vaccination. The V gene is TRBV18, the J gene TRBJ2-7; 12 bases map to TRBD2. CDR3 nucleotides: TGTGCCAGCTCGCTGGGACTAGCGGGTCGGTACTTC. This codes for CASSLGLAGRYF.